This entry is about one TCR beta chain. Its antigen is not known. The CDR3 spans 16 residues. From germline, CDR1 is MNHEY and CDR2 SVGAGI. This record belongs to a study of tumor and adjacent non-tumor tissue in lung cancer. General study findings and limits: In normal lung, the top 100 clones were significantly more dominant than in tumor.

This sample's RNA came from whole unsorted tissue. More than 3 cm separated this lung sample from the edge of the tumor. TCRbeta libraries were built with three rounds of nested PCR, modified from ARM-PCR. Using its own MiXCR run on the multiplex PCR reads, TCRdb lists one record per CDR3 protein. Here the sample spans under 85,000 distinct CDR3 sequences, 76% being singletons. The chain recombines TRBV6-5 with TRBJ1-2, with 9 bases that match TRBD1. Sequenced sample: distant non-tumor lung tissue. The source of this sequence is a man aged 65-85 years with non-small cell lung cancer. The CDR3 coding sequence is TGTACCGACAGTTACTCCGGGACAGGGCAGCTGAGTGGCTACACCTTC. It yields the protein CTDSYSGTGQLSGYTF.